A selection of T cell receptor beta chains follows, all from one sample in a study of T cell changes during pregnancy in multiple sclerosis. Repertoires were generated with immunoSEQ multiplex PCR, while TCRdb's copy carries only in-frame clones and drops some. The sample comprises fewer than 15,000 clones, 88% of which are singletons, and 8% to 9% rests with the top ten. This specimen consisted of CD8+ T cells from peripheral blood mononuclear cells, obtained in the first trimester of pregnancy. The source is a female donor with multiple sclerosis, enrolled in a pregnancy study. Both conserved end residues are part of each CDR3. D genes are given only for firm matches. Expanded clones are given a class, and other clones once, few, many or no size at all.

J	V	size	D	CDR3	DNA
TRBJ2-1	TRBV6-4	once	TRBD1	CASSERTGGYNEQFF	TGTGCCAGCAGTGAAAGGACAGGGGGCTACAATGAGCAGTTCTTC
TRBJ1-1	TRBV5-6	.	.	CASSLGSPTEAFF	TGTGCCAGCAGCTTGGGTAGCCCCACTGAAGCTTTCTTT
TRBJ1-2	TRBV11-1	.	.	CASGYGGLGYTF	TGTGCCAGCGGCTACGGGGGTCTTGGCTACACCTTC
TRBJ1-2	TRBV9	.	.	CASSVRQHYGYTF	TGTGCCAGCAGCGTACGACAGCACTATGGCTACACCTTC
TRBJ2-7	TRBV4-2	.	TRBD2	CASSQLLAGGQDEQYF	TGTGCCAGCAGCCAACTACTAGCGGGGGGGCAGGACGAGCAGTACTTC
TRBJ2-7	TRBV28	.	TRBD1	CASSRQGGTRTGYEQYF	TGTGCCAGCAGCAGACAGGGGGGCACGCGAACGGGCTACGAGCAGTACTTC
TRBJ2-4	TRBV28	.	.	CASSLRQGVGGLNIQYF	TGTGCCAGCAGTTTACGTCAGGGTGTGGGGGGATTAAACATTCAGTACTTC
TRBJ2-1	TRBV6-1	medium-sized	TRBD2	CASSEADGGAHEQFF	TGTGCCAGCAGTGAAGCGGACGGGGGGGCTCATGAGCAGTTCTTC
TRBJ1-5	TRBV7-7	.	TRBD1	CASSSTGGGVQPQHF	TGTGCTAGCAGCTCTACAGGGGGCGGCGTTCAGCCCCAGCATTTT
TRBJ1-3	TRBV18	once	TRBD1	CASSPDRDSGNTIYF	TGTGCCAGCTCACCCGACAGGGACTCTGGAAACACCATATATTTT
TRBJ2-5	TRBV11-2	.	.	CASSSQETQYF	TGTGCCAGCAGCTCTCAAGAGACCCAGTACTTC
TRBJ2-7	TRBV7-9	.	TRBD1	CASSRDSQRIPYEQYF	TGTGCCAGCAGCCGGGACAGCCAACGTATCCCCTACGAGCAGTACTTC
TRBJ2-3	TRBV28	.	TRBD1	CASSLDPGTGYEDTQYF	TGTGCCAGCAGTTTAGACCCCGGGACAGGGTATGAAGATACGCAGTATTTT
TRBJ2-3	TRBV7-9	.	.	CASSPNRERFADTQYF	TGTGCCAGCAGCCCCAACAGGGAACGTTTTGCAGATACGCAGTATTTT
TRBJ2-7	TRBV10-3	once	.	CAISEVSLYEQYF	TGTGCCATCAGTGAGGTCAGTCTCTACGAGCAGTACTTC
TRBJ2-1	TRBV20-1	.	.	CSVLRTEQFF	TGCAGTGTTCTCCGGACAGAGCAGTTCTTC
TRBJ1-5	TRBV2	.	.	CARERGANQPQHF	TGTGCCAGGGAACGGGGTGCCAATCAGCCCCAGCATTTT
TRBJ2-3	TRBV6-4	.	.	CASSDDPEGATDTQYF	TGTGCCAGCAGTGACGACCCGGAGGGAGCCACAGATACGCAGTATTTT
TRBJ2-1	TRBV7-8	.	.	CASSTPGGAHYNEQFF	TGTGCCAGCAGCACCCCCGGCGGGGCTCATTACAATGAGCAGTTCTTC
TRBJ1-2	TRBV7-2	.	.	CASSLVKGEGYGYTF	TGTGCCAGCAGCTTAGTGAAGGGGGAGGGCTATGGCTACACCTTC
TRBJ2-7	TRBV7-3	.	TRBD1	CASSLGQASSYEQYF	TGTGCCAGCAGCTTAGGACAGGCCAGCTCCTACGAGCAGTACTTC
TRBJ1-5	TRBV19	.	TRBD1	CASSINRGINQPQHF	TGTGCCAGTAGTATAAACAGGGGCATAAATCAGCCCCAGCATTTT
TRBJ2-1	TRBV5-1	.	TRBD2	CASSLAGGGPYNEQFF	TGCGCCAGCAGCTTGGCCGGGGGAGGGCCTTACAATGAGCAGTTCTTC
TRBJ2-7	TRBV2	.	.	CASSPRLDYEQYF	TGTGCCAGCAGTCCTCGACTTGATTACGAGCAGTACTTC
TRBJ1-5	TRBV28	.	.	CASNQDRPNQPQHF	TGTGCCTCAAACCAGGACAGACCTAATCAGCCCCAGCATTTT
TRBJ1-5	TRBV9	.	.	CASSVESGFNQPQHF	TGTGCCAGCAGCGTAGAATCGGGGTTCAATCAGCCCCAGCATTTT
TRBJ2-1	TRBV9	.	TRBD2	CASSASGLAATNEQFF	TGTGCCAGCAGCGCCTCTGGGCTAGCGGCGACCAATGAGCAGTTCTTC
TRBJ1-6	TRBV6-1	.	.	CASSEAAGHVNSPLHF	TGTGCCAGCAGTGAAGCTGCGGGGCACGTTAATTCACCCCTCCACTTT
TRBJ2-7	TRBV7-2	.	.	CASSYPLFARGSNREQYF	TGTGCCAGCAGCTATCCCCTATTCGCCAGGGGATCCAATCGAGAGCAGTACTTC
TRBJ2-3	TRBV13	.	TRBD2	CASSFRVGGEGDTQYF	TGTGCCAGCAGCTTCCGGGTTGGGGGGGAAGGAGATACGCAGTATTTT
TRBJ2-7	TRBV5-1	.	TRBD2	CASSVVAGGIYEQYF	TGCGCCAGCAGCGTGGTTGCGGGGGGAATCTACGAGCAGTACTTC